This T cell receptor beta chain was sequenced during a study of molecular identifiers for immune sequencing clone quantification. Notes on the study in general: Jurkat TCR RNA spiked in from one cell (amid 950,000 to 1,000,000 naive cells) was reportedly detectable. Clonotypes topping 20 RNA copies carried over 98% of effector molecules but under 1% of naive ones.

Germline V gives CDR1 SEHNR, CDR2 FQNEAQ (reference sequence). V was cut by 1 base and J by 4 bases, with 11 bases left in between. The CDR3 totals 14 residues. From the PCR reads, TCRdb called clonotypes with MiXCR, one entry per CDR3 protein. The data hold about 330,000 distinct CDR3 sequences, with roughly a quarter observed a single time. This clonotype was picked up many times. Its antigen remains unknown. This sequence was found in a human donor in good health. Some libraries in this study had Jurkat cell RNA spiked in. The rearrangement uses TRBV7-9 and TRBJ2-7; TRBD1 is a possible D gene (5 bases). Input material: naive CD8+ T cells from blood, with Jurkat cell RNA spiked in. Subset described: FACS-sorted CD8+CD4-CCR7+CD45RA+ naive T cells. In DNA, the CDR3 is TGTGCCAGCAGCTTAGTAACTGGGGCATACGAGCAGTACTTC. Translation gives CASSLVTGAYEQYF. Full variable domain (outside the CDR3, taken from reference TRBV7-9 and TRBJ2-7): DTGVSQNPRHKITKRGQNVTFRCDPISEHNRLYWYRQTLGQGPEFLTYFQNEAQLEKSRLLSDRFSAERPKGSFSTLEIQRTEQGDSAMYLCASSLVTGAYEQYFGPGTRLTVT.